This TCR beta chain was captured in a study of T cell changes during pregnancy in multiple sclerosis. Sequenced by immunoSEQ multiplex PCR; TCRdb stores in-frame clones only, minus some. The sample shows nearly 60,000 clones, roughly nine tenths of them seen only once. The TCR was taken from a female donor in good health, enrolled as a control in a pregnancy study. The source material was CD4+ T cells from peripheral blood mononuclear cells, sampled after pregnancy.

The CDR3, as DNA: TGTGCCAGCTCACCAAGGGGGCGAGGTCCCTACGAGCAGTACTTC. This encodes CASSPRGRGPYEQYF. The V call is TRBV18, the J call TRBJ2-7; 7 positions match TRBD1. J lost 2 bases, V lost 2 bases, and 6 bases had no gene match. Germline CDR1 KGHSH, CDR2 LQKENI. The CDR3 loop spans 15 amino acids.